This T cell receptor (beta chain) was recorded in a study of cytomegalovirus exposure and HLA in healthy donors. Vbeta (60) and Jbeta (13) primers were used in the PCR. The table came from immunoSEQ multiplex PCR; TCRdb's copy has only in-frame clones and leaves some out. The repertoire consists of about 100,000 clones, with 70% to 85% occurring once and the leading ten covering around 4%. In regard to this clone: Antigen specificity is unknown.

Study results and limitations: A later analysis linked some 18,000 TCR beta sequences to HLA alleles at 0.05 false discovery rate. Among the sequence variants, a highly shared cluster was likely an artifact of sequencing.

Per germline, CDR1 LNHDA and CDR2 SQIVND (reference sequence). The CDR3 spans 17 residues. Trimming pared 10 bases from V and 1 base from J, leaving 23 bases between. The chain couples TRBV19 to TRBJ1-5, with D perhaps matching TRBD1 (5 bases). Material: PBMCs. This sequence was found in a male donor in good health and CMV-seronegative. CDR3 residues: CATRRVGGGLSNQPQHF. As DNA, the CDR3 is TGTGCCACCAGAAGAGTGGGGGGAGGGTTGAGCAATCAGCCCCAGCATTTT.